The 25 T cell receptor beta chains below all came from one sample that was sequenced in a study of cytomegalovirus exposure and HLA in healthy donors. PCR involved 60 Vbeta and 13 Jbeta primers. Profiled with immunoSEQ multiplex PCR; TCRdb holds only in-frame clones, not every one. In the table there are some 150,000 clones, 70% to 90% of which are singletons. Material for sequencing was PBMCs. These receptors were collected from a woman in her thirties or forties in good health and CMV-seropositive.

Note on this clone: This CDR3 fails to terminate in the conserved phenylalanine or tryptophan, so it likely reflects a read error. This chain connects TRBV5-8 to TRBJ1-1; possible D gene TRBD1, 6 bases. The V and J ends lost 6 bases and 10 bases respectively, with 19 bases between them. This CDR3 is built from 13 residues. Per the germline V gene, CDR1 is SGHTS and CDR2 is YDEGEE. The DNA for the CDR3 is TGTGCCAGCACCCTCCACCAGGGGACCGGAGCTTTCCTT. Protein sequence: CASTLHQGTGAFL.

In this sample, this clone turned up a few times. V and J are TRBV10-1 and TRBJ2-3; no firm D call. Germline V gives CDR1 WNHNN, CDR2 SYGVQD (reference sequence). The CDR3 consists of 12 residues. V shed 3 bases and J shed 6 bases, with 7 bases lying between them. CDR3 loop: CASSDRVDTQYF. DNA for the CDR3: TGCGCCAGCAGTGACCGGGTGGATACGCAGTATTTT.

This rearrangement joins TRBV28 to TRBJ1-1, with TRBD1 matching 8 bases. V trimming: 3 bases; J trimming: 11 bases; junction bases outside the gene matches: 11. This CDR3 has 14 amino acids. Germline V gene sequence: CDR1 MDHEN, CDR2 SYDVKM. The DNA of the CDR3 is TGTGCCAGCAGTTTGGTTCAGGGGGCAGGGAGGGCTTTCTTT. Translation gives CASSLVQGAGRAFF.

The chain recombines TRBV18 with TRBJ2-3; 8 nucleotides match TRBD2. Germline loops: CDR1 KGHSH, CDR2 LQKENI. V was pared by 0 bases and J by 0 bases, with 5 bases of the junction left unmatched. The CDR3 length is 17 residues. The DNA for the CDR3 is TGTGCCAGCTCACCACCGGCTAGCGGGTTTAGCACAGATACGCAGTATTTT. Protein sequence: CASSPPASGFSTDTQYF.

The rearrangement joins TRBV18 to TRBJ1-2, with TRBD1 identical over 9 bases. The CDR3 spans 13 residues. Germline-derived CDR1 and CDR2 are KGHSH and LQKENI. The J segment lost 3 bases and the V segment lost 6 bases, leaving 2 bases of the junction unmatched. CDR3 coding DNA: TGTGCCAGCTCCGGGACAGGGTACTATGGCTACACCTTC. It yields the protein CASSGTGYYGYTF.

The chain has TRBV15 and TRBJ2-1, with D perhaps matching TRBD2 (6 bases). Deletions cut 0 bases from V and 3 bases from J, with 15 bases between. CDR3 size: 17 residues. Germline V CDR1 and CDR2: LNHNV, YYDKDF (reference sequence). CDR3 DNA sequence: TGTGCCACCAGCAGAGATCACGCGGGACTGTTCTACAATGAGCAGTTCTTC. As protein: CATSRDHAGLFYNEQFF.

Worth noting for this clone: At one end the junction does not follow the germline gene, possibly because of a read error. The chain is built from TRBV7-9 and TRBJ1-5; D perhaps matches TRBD1 (6 bases). The length of the CDR3 is 12 residues. Germline V gene sequence: CDR1 SEHNR, CDR2 FQNEAQ (reference sequence). The DNA for the CDR3 is TGTTCCAGCAGATCAGGGGATCAGCCCCAGCATTTT. This sequence encodes CSSRSGDQPQHF.

The V gene is TRBV5-1, the J gene TRBJ1-4; no firm D call. The germline V gene encodes CDR1 SGHRS and CDR2 YFSETQ. The CDR3 contains 15 residues. Trimming cost V 4 bases and J 3 bases, with 13 bases left between them. The CDR3 loop reads CASSLGIGANEKLFF. The CDR3 DNA sequence: TGCGCCAGCAGCCTGGGGATCGGGGCTAATGAAAAACTGTTTTTT.

The rearrangement links TRBV7-9 to TRBJ2-7; D possibly corresponds to TRBD2 (5 bases). The CDR3 sequence is 14 residues long. Trimming shortened V by 4 bases and J by 2 bases, and 12 bases separated the two germline ends. Per the germline V gene, CDR1 is SEHNR and CDR2 is FQNEAQ (reference sequence). The DNA for the CDR3 is TGTGCCAGCAGCTCCGGTGAGAGGGCCTACGAGCAGTACTTC. It encodes CASSSGERAYEQYF. Full variable domain (rest looked up from reference TRBV7-9 and TRBJ2-7): DTGVSQNPRHKITKRGQNVTFRCDPISEHNRLYWYRQTLGQGPEFLTYFQNEAQLEKSRLLSDRFSAERPKGSFSTLEIQRTEQGDSAMYLCASSSGERAYEQYFGPGTRLTVT.

The chain employs TRBV2 and TRBJ1-2; TRBD1 is a possible D gene (5 bases). V was pared by 4 bases and J by 1 base, with 7 bases between. The CDR3 is 13 residues long. Germline CDR1 SNHLY, CDR2 FYNNEI. The CDR3 DNA follows: TGTGCCAGCAGTGTCAGGGATAACTATGGCTACACCTTC. It encodes CASSVRDNYGYTF.

The CDR3 DNA reads as TGTGCCAGCAGTGCTCCAGGAAGGCCTAATGAAAAACTGTTTTTT. As protein: CASSAPGRPNEKLFF. The rearrangement joins TRBV6-1 to TRBJ1-4, with D unresolved. In germline, CDR1 is MNHNS, CDR2 SASEGT. V was shortened by 4 bases and J by 3 bases, with 12 bases between the two germline ends. This CDR3 region has 15 residues.

This sequence joins TRBV13 and TRBJ1-1; 8 bases fit TRBD1. J was trimmed by 1 base and V by 3 bases; bases with no gene match: 1. The CDR3 runs to 14 residues. Germline V gene sequence: CDR1 PRHDT, CDR2 FYEKMQ (reference sequence). The CDR3 is CASSFGQGNTEAFF. For the CDR3, the DNA is TGTGCCAGCAGCTTTGGACAGGGGAACACTGAAGCTTTCTTT.

The CDR3 coding sequence is TGTGCCAGCAGTGTCCAGGGAATTGATGGCTACACCTTC. It codes for CASSVQGIDGYTF. The chain uses TRBV28 and TRBJ1-2; TRBD1 is a possible D gene (5 bases). CDR1 is MDHEN and CDR2 is SYDVKM in the germline V gene. This CDR3 contains 13 residues. V was clipped by 5 bases and J by 6 bases, with 13 bases between them.

The rearrangement joins TRBV6-1 to TRBJ2-7; D may be TRBD1 (7 bases). CDR1 is MNHNS, CDR2 SASEGT, per germline. Trimming cost V 7 bases and J 6 bases, with 13 bases left between them. The CDR3 contains 12 residues. CDR3 region: CASTRQGGEQYF. The CDR3 DNA reads TGTGCCAGCACCAGGCAGGGGGGCGAGCAGTACTTC.

The V gene is TRBV28, the J gene TRBJ2-7; TRBD1 matches at 9 bases. The CDR3 has 14 amino acids. V lost 4 bases and J lost 6; bases outside the gene matches: 7. CDR1 is MDHEN, CDR2 SYDVKM, per germline. The CDR3 nucleotides read TGTGCCAGCAGTTCCCCGGGACAGGGTCTCGAGCAGTACTTC. Its protein is CASSSPGQGLEQYF.

The J gene is TRBJ2-1, the V gene TRBV7-3; weak D call: TRBD2 (5 bases). The CDR3 loop spans 15 amino acids. CDR1 is SGHTA, CDR2 FQGTGA, per germline. Trimming pared 5 bases from V and 5 bases from J, leaving 16 bases between. For the CDR3, the DNA is TGTGCCAGCAGCCGAAGGGCTGGGGAGAACAATGAGCAGTTCTTC. This translates into CASSRRAGENNEQFF.

The chain is built from TRBV11-2 and TRBJ1-4, with 8 bases aligning to TRBD1. CDR1 SGHAT and CDR2 FQNNGV come from the germline V gene. The CDR3 spans 13 residues. Trimming took 1 base from V and 8 from J; bases not matched to a gene: 0. CDR3 in amino acids: CASSLGQGEKLFF. The CDR3 coding sequence is TGTGCCAGCAGCTTAGGACAGGGGGAAAAACTGTTTTTT. The full variable domain, completed using reference TRBV11-2 and TRBJ1-4, is EAGVAQSPRYKIIEKRQSVAFWCNPISGHATLYWYQQILGQGPKLLIQFQNNGVVDDSQLPKDRFSAERLKGVDSTLKIQPAKLEDSAVYLCASSLGQGEKLFFGSGTQLSVL.

The chain recombines TRBV5-1 with TRBJ1-2, with 8 bases matching TRBD1. This CDR3 has 14 amino acids. The germline CDR1 and CDR2 sequences are SGHRS and YFSETQ. Losses at the gene ends were 6 bases for V and 5 bases for J; bases not matched to a gene: 9. As DNA, the CDR3 is TGCGCCAGCACCCTCGGACAGGGTTGGTATGGCTACACCTTC. Translating gives CASTLGQGWYGYTF.

The V call is TRBV6-1, the J call TRBJ1-5; D not certain. Trimming took off 0 bases at V and 4 bases at J, with 13 bases between the two ends. CDR1 is MNHNS and CDR2 is SASEGT in the germline V gene. The CDR3 runs to 16 residues. The CDR3 loop is CASSEASEGWNQPQHF. The CDR3 bases are TGTGCCAGCAGTGAAGCCTCCGAGGGTTGGAATCAGCCCCAGCATTTT.

This clone is a singleton in its sample. The chain couples TRBV6-5 to TRBJ2-6; D is undetermined. The CDR3 length is 16 residues. Germline CDR1 and CDR2: MNHEY and SVGAGI. The V and J ends lost 4 bases and 0 bases respectively, with 10 bases between them. CDR3 protein: CASSFHSFSGANVLTF. DNA of the CDR3: TGTGCCAGCAGTTTCCACAGCTTCTCTGGGGCCAACGTCCTGACTTTC.

V gene TRBV2 combines with J gene TRBJ2-5; the D gene is possibly TRBD1 (6 bases). The CDR3 runs to 14 residues. The V end lost 3 bases, the J end lost 4 bases, and 12 bases lay between the germline ends. Germline lookup yields CDR1 SNHLY and CDR2 FYNNEI. The CDR3 DNA follows: TGTGCCAGCAGTGAGTGGGACATCCCAGAGACCCAGTACTTC. This translates into CASSEWDIPETQYF.

The V call is TRBV11-2, the J call TRBJ1-1, with 7 bases lining up with TRBD1. Trimming at V came to 0 bases and at J to 6 bases, leaving 1 base not matched to a gene. CDR1 and CDR2 (germline): SGHAT, FQNNGV. The CDR3 has 13 amino acids. The DNA for the CDR3 is TGTGCCAGCAGCTTAGATGACAGGGCTGAAGCTTTCTTT. The encoded protein is CASSLDDRAEAFF.

This chain joins TRBV5-1 and TRBJ2-6, with 8 positions matching TRBD1. The CDR3 spans 16 residues. Trimming at V came to 3 bases and at J to 1 base, leaving 3 bases not matched to a gene. From germline, CDR1 is SGHRS and CDR2 YFSETQ. The chain's CDR3 is CASSSYRGSGANVLTF. The DNA for the CDR3 is TGCGCCAGCAGCTCGTACAGGGGGTCTGGGGCCAACGTCCTGACTTTC.

This chain uses TRBV5-1 with TRBJ1-1; 8 bases align to TRBD1. The length of the CDR3 is 15 residues. Germline V lookup: CDR1 SGHRS, CDR2 YFSETQ. After removal of 3 bases from V and 4 bases from J, the junction contained 8 bases not matched to a gene. CDR3 DNA: TGCGCCAGCAGCTCTCCCGGGACAGGTATCACTGAAGCTTTCTTT. It specifies CASSSPGTGITEAFF.

The chain is built from TRBV5-5 and TRBJ1-3; D not certain. V gave up 2 bases and J gave up 4 bases, with 13 bases separating them. Germline lookup yields CDR1 SGHKS and CDR2 YYEKEE (reference sequence). The CDR3 totals 15 residues. The CDR3 region has the DNA TGTGCCAGCAGCTTTATACCCTCCGAGGGAAACACCATATATTTT. It specifies CASSFIPSEGNTIYF.